This T cell receptor (beta chain) was found in a study of human T cells and chemical hapten exposure. In the study overall: Variability of per-sample TCR yields stemmed mainly from small differences in pooled library volume.

The CDR3 is made up of 18 amino acids. Losses at the gene ends were 8 bases for V and 0 bases for J; bases not matched to a gene: 15. CDR1 MNHNY and CDR2 SVGAGI come from the germline V gene (reference sequence). It was the library that attached unique molecular identifiers to individual cDNA molecules. In the authors' methods: Samples ranged from about 23,224 to 700,000 TCRs, with a median of roughly 93,000. TCRdb fed the RACE reads into MiXCR, producing one record per CDR3 protein. TCRdb's processing, not the authors' own work, is the source of the V and J calls. The sample yields approximately 81,000 distinct CDR3 sequences, around 8.7% seen once. Time point meaning: healthy volunteer bleed at 6 weeks. Total RNA was isolated from whole blood that had not been fractionated. Study observations and caveats: The study found that DPC sensitization did not change TCRs above 1 in 1000 frequency.

In regard to this clonotype: The antigen is not known.

Specimen: whole blood. The clonotype comes from a male donor in good health. Some clones in this sample may be carry-over from other donors' samples. This chain uses TRBV6-6 with TRBJ2-4; 8 bases map to TRBD2. Here the CDR3 reads CASQLKAGALLAKNIQYF. The CDR3 coding sequence is TGTGCCAGCCAGTTGAAAGCGGGAGCCCTTCTAGCCAAAAACATTCAGTACTTC.